These T cell receptor beta chains were read from a single sample in a study of blood T cell repertoires in COVID-19. Using immunoSEQ multiplex PCR, the repertoire was profiled, and TCRdb retains in-frame clones only, with some absent. The table has about 260,000 clones, approximately 88% seen once. Sequenced sample: peripheral blood. These receptor sequences come from a woman in her 70s with COVID-19, enrolled during active disease. Each CDR3 is given with its conserved first and last residue. Each record gives: D gene, clone size, CDR3 length, J gene, V gene, CDR3 DNA, CDR3 protein. The D gene is left open where the match is weak. Rows may omit the clone size; those that give it use once, few, many or a size class.

TRBD1 . 16 TRBJ2-7 TRBV7-6 TGTGCCAGCAGGCGAACCAGCGGACAGGGGATCTACGAGCAGTACTTC CASRRTSGQGIYEQYF
. . 14 TRBJ1-2 TRBV28 TGTGCCAGCAGTTTAGGAGGCAGGTCCTATGGCTACACCTTC CASSLGGRSYGYTF
TRBD2 . 17 TRBJ2-1 TRBV5-6 TGTGCCAGCAGACACCTTAGACTAGCGGGAGAGCACAATGAGCAGTTCTTC CASRHLRLAGEHNEQFF
. . 15 TRBJ1-1 TRBV7-9 TGTGCCAGCAGCTTAGATCTCGGTCAGAACACTGAAGCTTTCTTT CASSLDLGQNTEAFF
TRBD1 . 14 TRBJ1-2 TRBV6-5 TGTGCCAGCAAGTTGGGGACAGGACTGGTTGGCTACACCTTC CASKLGTGLVGYTF
. . 13 TRBJ1-2 TRBV15 TGTGCCACCAGCAGACAGGAGGACTATGGCTACACCTTC CATSRQEDYGYTF
TRBD1 . 15 TRBJ2-5 TRBV7-8 TGTGCCAGCATCCTAAGCGGACAGGCCCAAGAGACCCAGTACTTC CASILSGQAQETQYF
. . 13 TRBJ2-1 TRBV5-4 TGTGCCAGCAGCTTGGCAGGGGACAATGAGCAGTTCTTC CASSLAGDNEQFF
. few 14 TRBJ1-5 TRBV27 TGTGCCAGCAGCCATAGAGGGAGCAATCAGCCCCAGCATTTT CASSHRGSNQPQHF
. . 13 TRBJ1-1 TRBV6-5 TGTGCCAGCACCCCCAGGGTGAACACTGAAGCTTTCTTT CASTPRVNTEAFF
. . 15 TRBJ1-4 TRBV7-6 TGTGCCAGCAGCTGGGGGGACGGCCAAAATGAAAAACTGTTTTTT CASSWGDGQNEKLFF
. . 15 TRBJ2-7 TRBV5-1 TGCGCCAGCAGCTCCCAGACATCATTTCAGGGAGAGCAGTACTTC CASSSQTSFQGEQYF
. . 15 TRBJ1-3 TRBV10-3 TGTGCCATCAGTGAAGGGGTGAACTCTGGAAACACCATATATTTT CAISEGVNSGNTIYF
TRBD1 once 15 TRBJ2-1 TRBV7-9 TGTGCCAGCAGCTCAGGACAGGGGGGCCGAGAGGAGCAGTTCTTC CASSSGQGGREEQFF
. . 14 TRBJ1-6 TRBV2 TGTGCCAGCAGCCTCGAATCCGCCAGTCCACCCCTCCACTTT CASSLESASPPLHF
. . 16 TRBJ1-6 TRBV9 TGTGCCAGCAGCGTAGCGGGTGTAGGGGATGGCTCACCCCTCCACTTT CASSVAGVGDGSPLHF
TRBD1 . 15 TRBJ1-3 TRBV2 TGTGCCAGCAGTCCCCCGGGGACAGGGAGAAACACCATATATTTT CASSPPGTGRNTIYF
. . 14 TRBJ1-1 TRBV15 TGTGCCACCAGCAGAGATCGGGGAACCGATGAAGCTTTCTTT CATSRDRGTDEAFF
. . 13 TRBJ2-3 TRBV19 TGTGCCAGTAGTTTCCCTAGCACAGATACGCAGTATTTT CASSFPSTDTQYF
TRBD2 . 16 TRBJ2-1 TRBV27 TGTGCCAGCAGTTTATTGCCTAGCGGCTCCTACAATGAGCAGTTCTTC CASSLLPSGSYNEQFF
TRBD2 . 15 TRBJ2-3 TRBV5-1 TGCGCCAGCAGCTCAGCGGGAGGGTCAACAGATACGCAGTATTTT CASSSAGGSTDTQYF
. . 14 TRBJ2-1 TRBV11-3 TGTGCCAGCAGCTCCCAGTCGACAGAATTTGAGCAGTTCTTC CASSSQSTEFEQFF
. . 15 TRBJ1-3 TRBV5-8 TGTGCCAGCAGACCCAGGGGCAGCTCTGGAAACACCATATATTTT CASRPRGSSGNTIYF
TRBD1 . 12 TRBJ2-7 TRBV30 TGTGCCTTTAGGACAGGGGTATACGAGCAGTACTTC CAFRTGVYEQYF
TRBD2 . 14 TRBJ2-7 TRBV7-9 TGTGCCAGCAGCTCAGGCGGGGGCTCCTACGAGCAGTACTTC CASSSGGGSYEQYF
. . 16 TRBJ2-3 TRBV7-9 TGTGCCAGCAGCTTAGTCGGACTGGCCCCCACAGATACGCAGTATTTT CASSLVGLAPTDTQYF
TRBD1 . 12 TRBJ1-5 TRBV2 TGTGCCAGCACGACAGGGAGACAGCCCCAGCATTTT CASTTGRQPQHF
TRBD2 . 14 TRBJ2-2 TRBV27 TGTGCCAGCAGTTCACTAGCGACCACCGGGGAGCTGTTTTTT CASSSLATTGELFF
. . 13 TRBJ2-7 TRBV6-5 TGTGCCAGCAGTTACGCGACAGCCTACGAGCAGTACTTC CASSYATAYEQYF
. once 11 TRBJ1-2 TRBV2 TGTGCCAGCAGTGTGTCATATGGCTACACCTTC CASSVSYGYTF
TRBD1 . 15 TRBJ1-5 TRBV19 TGTGCCAGTAGTGGGGGACAGGGGGGGAATCAGCCCCAGCATTTT CASSGGQGGNQPQHF
. . 14 TRBJ2-7 TRBV28 TGTGCCAGCAGTTTTCAGGGGCGCGGCTACGAGCAGTACTTC CASSFQGRGYEQYF
. . 12 TRBJ1-1 TRBV2 TGTGCCAGCAGCCCCCGGTGGACTGAAGCTTTCTTT CASSPRWTEAFF
. . 13 TRBJ2-7 TRBV11-3 TGTGCCAGCAGTCCCCGGCGGGTCTACGAGCAGTACTTC CASSPRRVYEQYF
. . 14 TRBJ2-5 TRBV9 TGTGCCAGCAGCGTACGGGGTTCTTACGAGACCCAGTACTTC CASSVRGSYETQYF
TRBD1 . 14 TRBJ1-2 TRBV27 TGTGCCAGCAGTCCGGGACAGGGCAACTATGGCTACACCTTC CASSPGQGNYGYTF
TRBD1 . 20 TRBJ1-1 TRBV18 TGTGCCAGCTCACTGGGGATGGCCGGGACAGGGGGTCTCCTAAACACTGAAGCTTTCTTT CASSLGMAGTGGLLNTEAFF
. . 20 TRBJ1-1 TRBV4-3 TGCGCCAGCAGCCAAGCGCGGATCACCGGGTACGGCGGAATGAACACTGAAGCTTTCTTT CASSQARITGYGGMNTEAFF